This T cell receptor beta chain was obtained from a study of T cell responses to AZD1222 COVID-19 vaccine. Study results and caveats: Every sample of the repertoires postdated the peak T cell response. After two AZD1222 doses, spike-specific TCR breadth and depth rose versus day 0. There were vaccine-associated CD4 TCRs across spike, dominant at 160-218 and 743-854.

Pooling was applied to second doses at about 4 or about 12 weeks. Points on this clone: Its target is unknown.

The germline V gene encodes CDR1 SGHNT and CDR2 YYREEE (reference sequence). This CDR3 region has 16 residues. The V segment lost 1 base and the J segment 6 bases; nucleotides outside the gene matches: 8. Generated by immunoSEQ multiplex PCR, the TCRdb table keeps only in-frame clones and is missing some. The sample lists about 45,000 clones, approximately 90% seen once, with 0.9% to 1.2% in the top ten. The rearrangement links TRBV5-4 to TRBJ2-1, with 9 bases identical to TRBD2. This sequence was found in an adult who received the AZD1222 COVID-19 vaccine. Here the sequenced sample was peripheral blood, taken 28 days after the second AZD1222 dose. The CDR3 loop is CASSLPRTSDSNEQFF. Here the CDR3 DNA reads TGTGCCAGCAGCTTGCCGCGGACTAGCGACTCCAATGAGCAGTTCTTC.